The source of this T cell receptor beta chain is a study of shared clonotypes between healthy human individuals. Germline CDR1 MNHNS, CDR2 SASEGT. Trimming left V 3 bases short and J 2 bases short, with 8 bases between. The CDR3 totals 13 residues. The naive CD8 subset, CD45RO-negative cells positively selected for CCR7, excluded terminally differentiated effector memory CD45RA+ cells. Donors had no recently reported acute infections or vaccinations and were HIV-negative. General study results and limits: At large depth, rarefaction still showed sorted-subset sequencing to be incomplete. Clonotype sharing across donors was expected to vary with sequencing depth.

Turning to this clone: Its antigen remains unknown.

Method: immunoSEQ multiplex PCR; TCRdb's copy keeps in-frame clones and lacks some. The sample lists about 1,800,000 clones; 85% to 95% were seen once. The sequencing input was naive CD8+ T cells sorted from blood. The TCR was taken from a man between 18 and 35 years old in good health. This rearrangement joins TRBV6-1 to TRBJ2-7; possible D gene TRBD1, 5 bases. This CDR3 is CASSEDKPYEQYF. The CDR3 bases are TGTGCCAGCAGTGAGGACAAGCCCTACGAGCAGTACTTC.